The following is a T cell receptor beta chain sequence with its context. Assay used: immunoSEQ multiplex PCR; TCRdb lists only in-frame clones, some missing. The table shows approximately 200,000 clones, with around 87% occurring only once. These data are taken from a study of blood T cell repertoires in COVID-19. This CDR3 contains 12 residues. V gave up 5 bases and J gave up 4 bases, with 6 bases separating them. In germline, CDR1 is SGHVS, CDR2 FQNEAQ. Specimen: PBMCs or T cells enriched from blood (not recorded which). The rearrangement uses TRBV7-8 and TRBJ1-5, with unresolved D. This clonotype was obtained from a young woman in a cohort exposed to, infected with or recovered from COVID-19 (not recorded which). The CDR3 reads CASSRTNQPQHF. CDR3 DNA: TGTGCCAGCAGCCGCACTAATCAGCCCCAGCATTTT.